These T cell receptor beta chains were read from a single sample in a study of immune characteristics of hereditary and idiopathic chronic pancreatitis. Profiled with immunoSEQ multiplex PCR; TCRdb holds only in-frame clones, not every one. The table shows over 12,000 clones, with about 70% occurring only once. The sample consisted of pancreas tissue with hereditary chronic pancreatitis. The receptors were gathered from a human donor with chronic pancreatitis. CDR3s include the opening cysteine and the closing phenylalanine or tryptophan. The order of the fields is clone size, D gene, V gene, J gene, CDR3 DNA, CDR3 protein. D genes are given only for firm matches. The size of a clone is reported for some rows only, either as once, few or many, or as a class for expanded clones.

NA	TRBD1	TRBV7-8	TRBJ2-5	TGTGCCAGCAGCCTTAGAAATATAGGGACAGAAGAGACCCAGTACTTC	CASSLRNIGTEETQYF
NA	NA	TRBV4-1	TRBJ2-2	TGCGCCAGCAGCCAAGATCGAGCAGGGACCGGGGAGCTGTTTTTT	CASSQDRAGTGELFF
NA	TRBD1	TRBV27	TRBJ2-2	TGTGCCAGCAGTTTGGCAGGGGGCACCGGGGAGCTGTTTTTT	CASSLAGGTGELFF
NA	NA	TRBV2	TRBJ2-2	TGTGCCAGCACGGTCAGGGGGGCACGCGGGGAGCTGTTTTTT	CASTVRGARGELFF
NA	NA	TRBV30	TRBJ1-4	TGTGCCTGGAGTGTTTCTACTGGCAGGGAAAAACTGTTTTTT	CAWSVSTGREKLFF
NA	NA	TRBV15	TRBJ2-5	TGTGCCACCAGCAGAGTAGAGACCCAGTACTTC	CATSRVETQYF
NA	TRBD2	TRBV5-6	TRBJ2-7	TGTGCCAGCAGCATACCCGGGACTAGCGCCGAGCAGTACTTC	CASSIPGTSAEQYF
NA	NA	TRBV28	TRBJ1-6	TGTGCCAGCAAGGAGGGGGGTTATCATTCACCCCTCCACTTT	CASKEGGYHSPLHF
large	NA	TRBV15	TRBJ1-1	TGTGCCACCAGCAGAGAGGGGACCTTGAACACTGAAGCTTTCTTT	CATSREGTLNTEAFF
few	TRBD1	TRBV28	TRBJ2-7	TGTGCCAGCAGTTTAAACGACAGGGCCAGGTTCTGCGAGCAGTACTTC	CASSLNDRARFCEQYF
NA	NA	TRBV3-1/TRBV3-2	TRBJ1-6	TGTGCCAGCAGCCAAGTTGCTGGGAATTCACCCCTCCACTTT	CASSQVAGNSPLHF
once	NA	TRBV5-1	TRBJ2-2	TGCGCCAGCACCCTTGGACTTAGTCGGACCGGGGAGCTGTTTTTT	CASTLGLSRTGELFF
NA	NA	TRBV6-6	TRBJ1-1	TGTGCCAGCAGCGACCGGGACGGCATGAACACTGAAGCTTTCTTT	CASSDRDGMNTEAFF
NA	TRBD1	TRBV18	TRBJ1-2	TGTGCCAGCTCACCATTTCCGGGACAGGGGGAATCTAACTATGGCTACACCTTC	CASSPFPGQGESNYGYTF
NA	TRBD1	TRBV5-1	TRBJ1-1	TGCGCCAGCAGCTCCACGGGACAGGTAAACACTGAAGCTTTCTTT	CASSSTGQVNTEAFF
NA	NA	TRBV2	TRBJ1-5	TGTGCCAGCAGGAAGGGAGGGGATAGCAATCAGCCCCAGCATTTT	CASRKGGDSNQPQHF
NA	TRBD2	TRBV30	TRBJ2-7	TGTGCCTGGAGTCGGACTAGCGGGAGGTCCTACGAGCAGTACTTC	CAWSRTSGRSYEQYF
NA	NA	TRBV6-2/TRBV6-3	TRBJ1-5	TGTGCCAGCAGCCTCGTCATAGGGAGCAATCAGCCCCAGCATTTT	CASSLVIGSNQPQHF
few	NA	TRBV2	TRBJ1-4	TGTGCCAGCAGGGCCGGGGAGGCTACCCCGGTGGAAAAACTGTTTTTT	CASRAGEATPVEKLFF
NA	TRBD2	TRBV10-1	TRBJ2-3	TGCGCCAGCAGGAAACTAGCGGGGATTAGCACAGATACGCAGTATTTT	CASRKLAGISTDTQYF
NA	NA	TRBV23-1	TRBJ1-3	TGCGCCAGCAGCCTAACTGACACACGGCGGCTCTCCTCTGGAAACACCATATATTTT	CASSLTDTRRLSSGNTIYF
few	NA	TRBV2	TRBJ1-5	TGTGCCAGCAACGAACCCTCCAATCAGCCCCAGCATTTT	CASNEPSNQPQHF
NA	NA	TRBV5-4	TRBJ2-1	TGTGCCAGCAGCCGGGGGCCCCCCTACAATGAGCAGTTCTTC	CASSRGPPYNEQFF
NA	NA	TRBV24-1	TRBJ2-3	TGTGCCACCAGTGTGGCGGACCGAGATACGCAGTATTTT	CATSVADRDTQYF
NA	NA	TRBV4-2	TRBJ2-2	TGTGCCAGCAGCCAAGAGGTTTCTATTAGGAGGTATACCGGGGAGCTGTTTTTT	CASSQEVSIRRYTGELFF
NA	NA	TRBV6-2/TRBV6-3	TRBJ2-7	TGTGCCAGCAGTTACTCGACTAGCTCCTACGAGCAGTACTTC	CASSYSTSSYEQYF